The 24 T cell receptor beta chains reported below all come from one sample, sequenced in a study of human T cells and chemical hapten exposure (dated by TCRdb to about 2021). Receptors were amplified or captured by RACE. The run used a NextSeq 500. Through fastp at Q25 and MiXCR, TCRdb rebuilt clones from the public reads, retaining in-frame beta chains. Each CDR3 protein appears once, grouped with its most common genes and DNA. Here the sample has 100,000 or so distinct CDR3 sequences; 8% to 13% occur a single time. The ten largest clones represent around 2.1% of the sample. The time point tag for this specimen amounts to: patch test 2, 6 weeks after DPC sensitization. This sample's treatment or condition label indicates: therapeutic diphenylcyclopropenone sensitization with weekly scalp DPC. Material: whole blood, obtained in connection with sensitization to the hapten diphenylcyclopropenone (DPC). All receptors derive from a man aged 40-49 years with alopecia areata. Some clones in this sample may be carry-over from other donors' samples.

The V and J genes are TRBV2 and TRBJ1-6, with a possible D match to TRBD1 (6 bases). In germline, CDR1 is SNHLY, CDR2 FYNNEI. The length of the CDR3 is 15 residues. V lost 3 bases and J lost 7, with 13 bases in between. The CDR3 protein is CASSDLPQGNSPLHF. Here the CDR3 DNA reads TGTGCCAGCAGTGATCTTCCCCAGGGGAATTCACCCCTCCACTTT.

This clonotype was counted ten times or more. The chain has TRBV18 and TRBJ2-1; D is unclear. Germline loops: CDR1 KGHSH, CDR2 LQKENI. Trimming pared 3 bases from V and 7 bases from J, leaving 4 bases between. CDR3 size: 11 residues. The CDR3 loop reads CASSPGNEQFF. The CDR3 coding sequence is TGTGCCAGCTCACCGGGGAATGAGCAGTTCTTC. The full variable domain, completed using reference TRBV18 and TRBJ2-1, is NAGVMQNPRHLVRRRGQEARLRCSPMKGHSHVYWYRQLPEEGLKFMVYLQKENIIDESGMPKERFSAEFPKEGPSILRIQQVVRGDSAAYFCASSPGNEQFFGPGTRLTVL.

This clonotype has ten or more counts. CDR3: CASASYEQYF. The CDR3 DNA reads as TGTGCCAGCGCCAGCTACGAGCAGTACTTC. The chain combines TRBV6-1 with TRBJ2-7, with no clear D. Trimming shortened V by 8 bases and J by 3 bases, and 5 bases separated the two germline ends. Germline V gene data show CDR1 as MNHNS and CDR2 as SASEGT. CDR3 size: 10 residues.

The CDR3 sequence is CSVGVQGGSTDTQYF. The DNA for the CDR3 is TGCAGCGTTGGGGTACAGGGAGGGAGCACAGATACGCAGTATTTT. This chain joins TRBV29-1 and TRBJ2-3; weak D call: TRBD2 (7 bases). The germline gives CDR1 SQVTM, CDR2 ANQGSEA. The CDR3 runs 15 residues. Between the trimmed V and J ends, which lost 4 bases and 0 bases, there was a span of 14 bases.

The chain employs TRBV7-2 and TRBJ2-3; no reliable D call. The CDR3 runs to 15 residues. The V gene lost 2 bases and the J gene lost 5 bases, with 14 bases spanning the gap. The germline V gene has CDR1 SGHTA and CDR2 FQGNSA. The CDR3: CASSLQSVVLDTQYF. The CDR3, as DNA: TGTGCCAGCAGCTTACAATCAGTGGTCTTAGATACGCAGTATTTT.

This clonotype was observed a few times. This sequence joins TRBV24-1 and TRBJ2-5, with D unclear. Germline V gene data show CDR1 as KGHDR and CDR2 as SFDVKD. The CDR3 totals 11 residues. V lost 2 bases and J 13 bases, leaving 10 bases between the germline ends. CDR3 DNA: TGTGCCACCAGTGATTCTCTAACCTGGTACTTC. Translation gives CATSDSLTWYF.

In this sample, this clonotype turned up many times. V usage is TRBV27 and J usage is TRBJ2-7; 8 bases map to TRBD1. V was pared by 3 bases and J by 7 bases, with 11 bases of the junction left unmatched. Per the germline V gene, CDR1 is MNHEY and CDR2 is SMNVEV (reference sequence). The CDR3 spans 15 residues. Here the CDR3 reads CASSFTGQGRGEQYF. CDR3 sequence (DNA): TGTGCCAGCAGTTTTACCGGACAGGGCCGGGGTGAGCAGTACTTC.

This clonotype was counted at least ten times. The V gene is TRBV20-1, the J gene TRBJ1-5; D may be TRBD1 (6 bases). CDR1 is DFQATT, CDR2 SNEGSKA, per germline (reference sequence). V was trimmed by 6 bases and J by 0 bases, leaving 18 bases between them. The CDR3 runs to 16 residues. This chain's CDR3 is CSASAGTTNSNQPQHF. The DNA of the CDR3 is TGCAGTGCCAGTGCCGGGACAACGAATAGCAATCAGCCCCAGCATTTT.

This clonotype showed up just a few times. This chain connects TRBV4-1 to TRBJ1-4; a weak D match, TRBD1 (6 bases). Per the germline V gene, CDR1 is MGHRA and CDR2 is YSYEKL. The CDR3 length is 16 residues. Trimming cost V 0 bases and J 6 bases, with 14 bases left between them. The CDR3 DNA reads TGCGCCAGCAGCCAAGAGAAGGGACATACTTATGAAAAACTGTTTTTT. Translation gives CASSQEKGHTYEKLFF.

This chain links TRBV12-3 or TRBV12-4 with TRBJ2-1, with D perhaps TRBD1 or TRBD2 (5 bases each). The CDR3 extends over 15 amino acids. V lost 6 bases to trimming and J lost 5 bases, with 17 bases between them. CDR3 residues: CASSRDLGGNNEQFF. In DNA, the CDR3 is TGTGCCAGCAGCCGGGACCTTGGGGGAAACAATGAGCAGTTCTTC.

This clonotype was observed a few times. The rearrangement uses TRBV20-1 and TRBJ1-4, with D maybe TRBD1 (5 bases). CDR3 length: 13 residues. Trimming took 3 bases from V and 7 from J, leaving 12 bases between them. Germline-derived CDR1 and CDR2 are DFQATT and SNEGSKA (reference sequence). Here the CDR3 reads CSARWDRGEKLFF. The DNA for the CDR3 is TGCAGTGCTAGGTGGGACCGAGGTGAAAAACTGTTTTTT.

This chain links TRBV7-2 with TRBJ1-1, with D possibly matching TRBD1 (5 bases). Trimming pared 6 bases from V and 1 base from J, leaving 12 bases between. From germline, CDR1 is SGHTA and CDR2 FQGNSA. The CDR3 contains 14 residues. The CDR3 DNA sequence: TGTGCCAGCAGTTCCTGGGGGGGGAACACTGAAGCTTTCTTT. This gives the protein CASSSWGGNTEAFF.

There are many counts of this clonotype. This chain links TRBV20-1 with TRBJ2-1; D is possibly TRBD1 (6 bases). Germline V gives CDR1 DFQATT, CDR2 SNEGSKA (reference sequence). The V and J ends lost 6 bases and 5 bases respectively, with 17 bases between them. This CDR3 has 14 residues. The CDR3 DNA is TGCAGTGCCTCGGACAGTTTCAAGCACAATGAGCAGTTCTTC. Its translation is CSASDSFKHNEQFF.

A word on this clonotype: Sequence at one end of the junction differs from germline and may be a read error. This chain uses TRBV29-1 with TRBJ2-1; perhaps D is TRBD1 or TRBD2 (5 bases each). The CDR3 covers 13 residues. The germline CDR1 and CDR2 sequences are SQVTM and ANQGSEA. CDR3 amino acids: CSVGGTSYNEQSF. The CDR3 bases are TGCAGCGTTGGGGGGACCTCCTACAATGAGCAGTCCTTC.

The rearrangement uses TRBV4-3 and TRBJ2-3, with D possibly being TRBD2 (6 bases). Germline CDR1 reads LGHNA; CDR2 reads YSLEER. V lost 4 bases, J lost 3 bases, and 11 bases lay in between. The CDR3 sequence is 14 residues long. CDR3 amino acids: CASSPGGPTDTQYF. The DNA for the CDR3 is TGCGCCAGCAGCCCAGGAGGGCCGACAGATACGCAGTATTTT.

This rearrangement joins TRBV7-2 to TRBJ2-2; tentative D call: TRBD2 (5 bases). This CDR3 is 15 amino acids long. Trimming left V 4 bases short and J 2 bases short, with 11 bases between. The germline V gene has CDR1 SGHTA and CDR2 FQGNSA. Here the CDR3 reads CASSSPTRNTGELFF. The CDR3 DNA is TGTGCCAGCAGCTCTCCCACTAGAAACACCGGGGAGCTGTTTTTT.

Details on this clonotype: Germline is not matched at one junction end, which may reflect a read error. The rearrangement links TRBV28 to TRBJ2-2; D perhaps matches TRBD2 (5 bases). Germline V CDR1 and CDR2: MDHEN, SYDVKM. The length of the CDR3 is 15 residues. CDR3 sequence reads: CASSFGQPPPGEPFF. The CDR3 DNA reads TGTGCCAGCAGTTTTGGGCAGCCCCCGCCCGGGGAGCCGTTTTTT.

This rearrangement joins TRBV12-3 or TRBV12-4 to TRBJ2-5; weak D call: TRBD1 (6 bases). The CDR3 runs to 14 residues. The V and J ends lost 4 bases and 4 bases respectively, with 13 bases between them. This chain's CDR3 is CASSSETGGETQYF. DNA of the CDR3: TGTGCCAGCAGTTCGGAGACAGGAGGAGAGACCCAGTACTTC.

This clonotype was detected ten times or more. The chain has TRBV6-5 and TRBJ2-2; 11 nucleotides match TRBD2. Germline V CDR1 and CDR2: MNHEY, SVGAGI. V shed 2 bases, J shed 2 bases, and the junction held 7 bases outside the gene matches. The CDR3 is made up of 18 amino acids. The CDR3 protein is CASSYAVLAGDNTGELFF. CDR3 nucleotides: TGTGCCAGCAGTTACGCGGTACTAGCGGGAGATAACACCGGGGAGCTGTTTTTT.

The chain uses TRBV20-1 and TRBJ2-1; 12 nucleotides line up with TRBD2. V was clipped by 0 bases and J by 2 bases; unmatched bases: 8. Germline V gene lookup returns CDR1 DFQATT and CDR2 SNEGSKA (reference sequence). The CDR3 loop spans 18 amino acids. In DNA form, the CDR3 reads TGCAGTGCTAGAGAAAAACTAGCGGGAGGTCCACCCTACAATGAGCAGTTCTTC. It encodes CSAREKLAGGPPYNEQFF.

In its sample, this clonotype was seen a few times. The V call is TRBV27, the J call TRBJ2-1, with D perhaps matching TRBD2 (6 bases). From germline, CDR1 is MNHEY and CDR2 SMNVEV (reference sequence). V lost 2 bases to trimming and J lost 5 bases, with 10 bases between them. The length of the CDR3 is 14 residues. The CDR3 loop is CASSLTSRDNEQFF. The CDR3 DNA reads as TGTGCCAGCAGTTTAACTAGCAGGGACAATGAGCAGTTCTTC.

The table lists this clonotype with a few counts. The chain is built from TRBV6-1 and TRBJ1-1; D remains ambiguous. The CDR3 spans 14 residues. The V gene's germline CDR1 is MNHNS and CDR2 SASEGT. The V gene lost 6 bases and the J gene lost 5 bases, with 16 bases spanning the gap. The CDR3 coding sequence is TGTGCCAGCAGCGCGGGTAGGGCGGAGACTGAAGCTTTCTTT. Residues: CASSAGRAETEAFF.

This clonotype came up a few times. The CDR3 loop reads CASSLGTSGSTDTQYF. The CDR3 DNA is TGTGCCAGCAGTCTAGGGACTAGCGGGAGCACAGATACGCAGTATTTT. The chain couples TRBV12-3 or TRBV12-4 to TRBJ2-3, with 12 bases matching TRBD2. The CDR3 length is 16 residues. V was clipped by 5 bases and J by 0 bases; unmatched bases: 3.

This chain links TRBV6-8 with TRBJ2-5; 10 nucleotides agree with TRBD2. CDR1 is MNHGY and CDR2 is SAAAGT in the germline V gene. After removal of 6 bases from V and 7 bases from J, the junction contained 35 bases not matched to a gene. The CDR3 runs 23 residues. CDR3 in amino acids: CASSLLYGTTGTSVLSRLGTQYF. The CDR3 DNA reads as TGTGCCAGCAGCCTACTGTACGGGACAACCGGGACTAGCGTCTTATCAAGATTGGGGACCCAGTACTTC.